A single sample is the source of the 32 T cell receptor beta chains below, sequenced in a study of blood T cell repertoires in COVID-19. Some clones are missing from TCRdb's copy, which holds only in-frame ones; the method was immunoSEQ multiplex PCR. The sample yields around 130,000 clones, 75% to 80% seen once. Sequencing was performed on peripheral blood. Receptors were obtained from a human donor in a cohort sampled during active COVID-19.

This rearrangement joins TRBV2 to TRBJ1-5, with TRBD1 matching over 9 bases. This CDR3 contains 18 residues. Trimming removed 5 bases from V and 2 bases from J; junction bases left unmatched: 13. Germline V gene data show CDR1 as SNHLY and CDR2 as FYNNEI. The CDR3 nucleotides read TGTGCCAGCAGTCTGAGGGACAGGGAATGGGTAGGCAATCAGCCCCAGCATTTT. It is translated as CASSLRDREWVGNQPQHF.

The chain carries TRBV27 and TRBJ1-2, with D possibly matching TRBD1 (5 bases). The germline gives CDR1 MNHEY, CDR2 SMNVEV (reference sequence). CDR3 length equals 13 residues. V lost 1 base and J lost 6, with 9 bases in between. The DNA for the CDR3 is TGTGCCAGCAGTTTATTGGGACTTGATGGCTACACCTTC. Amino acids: CASSLLGLDGYTF.

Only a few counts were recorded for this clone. The CDR3 here is CASSQLPGQGPYEQYF. CDR3 coding DNA: TGCGCCAGCAGCCAGTTGCCGGGACAGGGCCCCTACGAGCAGTACTTC. The gene calls are TRBV4-1 and TRBJ2-7; 9 nucleotides match TRBD1. CDR3 length: 16 amino acids. Trimming took 3 bases from V and 2 from J; bases not matched to a gene: 8. From germline, CDR1 is MGHRA and CDR2 YSYEKL.

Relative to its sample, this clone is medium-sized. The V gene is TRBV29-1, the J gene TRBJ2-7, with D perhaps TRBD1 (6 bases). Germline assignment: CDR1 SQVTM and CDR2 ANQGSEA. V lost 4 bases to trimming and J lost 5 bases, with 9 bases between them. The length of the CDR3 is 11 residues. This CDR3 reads CSVAQGNEQYF. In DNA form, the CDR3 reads TGCAGCGTTGCACAGGGTAACGAGCAGTACTTC.

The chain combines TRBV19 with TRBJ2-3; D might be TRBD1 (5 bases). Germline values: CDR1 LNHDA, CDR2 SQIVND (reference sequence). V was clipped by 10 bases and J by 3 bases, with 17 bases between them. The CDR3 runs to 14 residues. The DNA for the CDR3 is TGTGCCACGGGCGGCAGGGCGCGAACAGATACGCAGTATTTT. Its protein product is CATGGRARTDTQYF.

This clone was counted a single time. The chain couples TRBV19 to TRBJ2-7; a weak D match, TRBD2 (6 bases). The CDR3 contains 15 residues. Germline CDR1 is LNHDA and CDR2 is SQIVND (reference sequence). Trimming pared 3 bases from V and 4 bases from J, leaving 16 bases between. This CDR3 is CASSIGGKGKYEQYF. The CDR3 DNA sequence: TGTGCCAGTAGTATTGGGGGGAAGGGGAAATACGAGCAGTACTTC.

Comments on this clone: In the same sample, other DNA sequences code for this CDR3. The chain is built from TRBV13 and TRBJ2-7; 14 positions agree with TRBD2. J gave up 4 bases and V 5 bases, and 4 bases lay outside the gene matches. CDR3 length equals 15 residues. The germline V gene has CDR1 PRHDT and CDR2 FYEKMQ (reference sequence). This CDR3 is CASSPGLAGVYEQYF. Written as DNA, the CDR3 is TGTGCCAGCAGCCCGGGACTAGCGGGAGTTTACGAGCAGTACTTC. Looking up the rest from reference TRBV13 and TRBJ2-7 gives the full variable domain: AAGVIQSPRHLIKEKRETATLKCYPIPRHDTVYWYQQGPGQDPQFLISFYEKMQSDKGSIPDRFSAQQFSDYHSELNMSSLELGDSALYFCASSPGLAGVYEQYFGPGTRLTVT.

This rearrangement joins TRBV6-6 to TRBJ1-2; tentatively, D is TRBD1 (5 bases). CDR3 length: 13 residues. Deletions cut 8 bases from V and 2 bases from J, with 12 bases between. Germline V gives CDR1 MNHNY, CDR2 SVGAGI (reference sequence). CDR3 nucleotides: TGTGCCAGCGGACATAAGGGGAACTATGGCTACACCTTC. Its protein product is CASGHKGNYGYTF.

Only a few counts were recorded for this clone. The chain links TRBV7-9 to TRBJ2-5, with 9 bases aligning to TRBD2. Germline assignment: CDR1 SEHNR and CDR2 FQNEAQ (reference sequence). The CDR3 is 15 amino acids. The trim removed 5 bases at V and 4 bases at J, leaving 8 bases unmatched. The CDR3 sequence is CASSLPRGLAETQYF. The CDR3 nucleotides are TGTGCCAGCAGCCTCCCCCGGGGACTAGCAGAGACCCAGTACTTC.

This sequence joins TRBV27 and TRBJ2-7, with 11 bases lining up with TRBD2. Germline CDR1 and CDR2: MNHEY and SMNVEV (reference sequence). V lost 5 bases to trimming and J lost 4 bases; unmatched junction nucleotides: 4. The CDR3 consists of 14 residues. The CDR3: CASSPRTSGYEQYF. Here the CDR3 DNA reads TGTGCCAGCAGTCCCCGGACTAGCGGGTACGAGCAGTACTTC.

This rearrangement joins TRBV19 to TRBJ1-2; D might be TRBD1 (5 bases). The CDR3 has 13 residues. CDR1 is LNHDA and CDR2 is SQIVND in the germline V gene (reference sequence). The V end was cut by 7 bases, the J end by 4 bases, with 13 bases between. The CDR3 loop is CASTWGVGYGYTF. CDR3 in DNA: TGTGCCAGTACGTGGGGCGTTGGCTATGGCTACACCTTC.

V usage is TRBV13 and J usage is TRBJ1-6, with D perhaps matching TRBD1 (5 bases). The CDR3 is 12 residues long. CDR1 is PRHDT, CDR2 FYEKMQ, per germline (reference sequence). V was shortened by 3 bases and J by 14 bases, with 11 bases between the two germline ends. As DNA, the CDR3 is TGTGCCAGCAGCTTCGGGGGGAGAGCCCTCCACTTT. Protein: CASSFGGRALHF.

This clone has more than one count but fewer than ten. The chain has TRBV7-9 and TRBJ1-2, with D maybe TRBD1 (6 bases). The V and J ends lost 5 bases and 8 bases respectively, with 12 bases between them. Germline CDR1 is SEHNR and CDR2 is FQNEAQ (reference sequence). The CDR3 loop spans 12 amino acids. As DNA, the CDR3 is TGTGCCAGCAGCACGACAGGCTCCGGCTACACCTTC. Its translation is CASSTTGSGYTF.

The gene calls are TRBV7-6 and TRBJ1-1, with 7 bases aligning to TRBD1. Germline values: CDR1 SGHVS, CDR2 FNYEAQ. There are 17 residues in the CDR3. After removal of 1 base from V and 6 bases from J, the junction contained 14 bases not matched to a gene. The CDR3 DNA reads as TGTGCCAGCAGCTTAGAGGCAGGGGGGAGATACGGACCTGAAGCTTTCTTT. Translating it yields CASSLEAGGRYGPEAFF. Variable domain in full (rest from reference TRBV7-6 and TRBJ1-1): GAGVSQSPRYKVTKRGQDVALRCDPISGHVSLYWYRQALGQGPEFLTYFNYEAQQDKSGLPNDRFSAERPEGSISTLTIQRTEQRDSAMYRCASSLEAGGRYGPEAFFGQGTRLTVV.

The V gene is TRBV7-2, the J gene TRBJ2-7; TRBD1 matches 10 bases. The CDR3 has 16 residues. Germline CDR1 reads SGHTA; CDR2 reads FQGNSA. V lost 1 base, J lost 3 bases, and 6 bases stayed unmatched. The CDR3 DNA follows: TGTGCCAGCAGCTTAGATTTCGGGACAGGGGACTACGAGCAGTACTTC. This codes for CASSLDFGTGDYEQYF.

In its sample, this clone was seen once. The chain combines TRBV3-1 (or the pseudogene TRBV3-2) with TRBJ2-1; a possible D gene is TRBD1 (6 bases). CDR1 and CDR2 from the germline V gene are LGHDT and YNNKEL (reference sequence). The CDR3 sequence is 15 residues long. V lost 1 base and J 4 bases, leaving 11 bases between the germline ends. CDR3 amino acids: CASSQGGGRYNEQFF. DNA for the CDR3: TGTGCCAGCAGCCAAGGTGGGGGCCGTTACAATGAGCAGTTCTTC.

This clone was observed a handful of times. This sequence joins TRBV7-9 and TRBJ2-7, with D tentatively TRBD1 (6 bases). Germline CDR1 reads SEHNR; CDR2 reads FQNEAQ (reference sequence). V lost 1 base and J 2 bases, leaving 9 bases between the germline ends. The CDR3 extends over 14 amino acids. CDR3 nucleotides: TGTGCCAGCAGCTTAGGGGACAACCCCTACGAGCAGTACTTC. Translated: CASSLGDNPYEQYF. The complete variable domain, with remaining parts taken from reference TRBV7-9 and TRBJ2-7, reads DTGVSQNPRHKITKRGQNVTFRCDPISEHNRLYWYRQTLGQGPEFLTYFQNEAQLEKSRLLSDRFSAERPKGSFSTLEIQRTEQGDSAMYLCASSLGDNPYEQYFGPGTRLTVT.

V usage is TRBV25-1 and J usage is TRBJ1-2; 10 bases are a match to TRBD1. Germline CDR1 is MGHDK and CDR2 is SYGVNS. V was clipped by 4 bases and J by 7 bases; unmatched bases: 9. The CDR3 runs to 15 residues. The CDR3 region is CASSGPGTGEVGYTF. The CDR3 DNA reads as TGTGCCAGCAGTGGTCCCGGGACAGGGGAGGTTGGCTACACCTTC.

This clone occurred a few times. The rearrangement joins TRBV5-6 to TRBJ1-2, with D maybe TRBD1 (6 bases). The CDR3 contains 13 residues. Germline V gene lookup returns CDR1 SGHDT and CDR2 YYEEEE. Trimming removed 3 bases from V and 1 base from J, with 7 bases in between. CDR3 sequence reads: CASSSDSNYGYTF. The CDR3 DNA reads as TGTGCCAGCAGCTCGGACAGTAACTATGGCTACACCTTC.

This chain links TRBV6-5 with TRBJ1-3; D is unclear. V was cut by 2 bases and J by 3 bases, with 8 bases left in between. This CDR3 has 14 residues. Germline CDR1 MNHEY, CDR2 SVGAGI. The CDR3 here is CASSYHRFGNTIYF. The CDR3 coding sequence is TGTGCCAGCAGTTACCATCGGTTTGGAAACACCATATATTTT.

CDR3 bases: TGTGCCAGCAGCTTAGGTGGAGAAGGGGTACTGAACACTGAAGCTTTCTTT. Translation gives CASSLGGEGVLNTEAFF. V gene TRBV7-6 combines with J gene TRBJ1-1, with D perhaps TRBD1 (5 bases). The V end was cut by 1 base, the J end by 0 bases, with 15 bases between. The CDR3 totals 17 residues. CDR1 and CDR2 (germline): SGHVS, FNYEAQ.

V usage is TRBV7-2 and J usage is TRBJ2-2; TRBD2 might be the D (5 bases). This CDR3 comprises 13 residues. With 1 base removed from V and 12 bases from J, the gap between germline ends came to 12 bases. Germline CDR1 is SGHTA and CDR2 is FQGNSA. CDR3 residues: CASSLVALAKLFF. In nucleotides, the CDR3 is TGTGCCAGCAGCTTAGTGGCCCTAGCAAAGCTGTTTTTT.

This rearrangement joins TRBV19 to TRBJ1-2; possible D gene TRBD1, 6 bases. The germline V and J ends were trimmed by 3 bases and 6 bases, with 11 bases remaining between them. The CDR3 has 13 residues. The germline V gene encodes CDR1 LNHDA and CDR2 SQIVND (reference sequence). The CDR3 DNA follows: TGTGCCAGTAGTATCGGGGAGGGGGATGGCTACACCTTC. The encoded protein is CASSIGEGDGYTF. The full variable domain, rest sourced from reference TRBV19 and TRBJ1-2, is DGGITQSPKYLFRKEGQNVTLSCEQNLNHDAMYWYRQDPGQGLRLIYYSQIVNDFQKGDIAEGYSVSREKKESFPLTVTSAQKNPTAFYLCASSIGEGDGYTFGSGTRLTVV.

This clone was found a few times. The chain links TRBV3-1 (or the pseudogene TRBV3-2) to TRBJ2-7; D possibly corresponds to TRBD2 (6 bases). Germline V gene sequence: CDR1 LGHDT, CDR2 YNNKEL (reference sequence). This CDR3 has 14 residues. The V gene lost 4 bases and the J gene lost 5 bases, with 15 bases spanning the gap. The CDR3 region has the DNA TGTGCCAGCAGCCCCCGACCGACTAGACACGAGCAGTACTTC. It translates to CASSPRPTRHEQYF.

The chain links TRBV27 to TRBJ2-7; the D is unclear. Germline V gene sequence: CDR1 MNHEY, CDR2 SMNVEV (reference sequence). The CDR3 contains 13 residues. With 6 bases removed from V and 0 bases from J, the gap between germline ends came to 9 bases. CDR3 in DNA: TGTGCCAGCAGCCAAGACTTCTCCTACGAGCAGTACTTC. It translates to CASSQDFSYEQYF.

CDR3 in amino acids: CAWSSRRGGAFF. The CDR3 DNA reads TGTGCCTGGAGTTCTAGACGAGGTGGGGCTTTCTTT. V is TRBV30 and J is TRBJ1-1; D gene uncertain. Trimming cost V 2 bases and J 11 bases, with 15 bases left between them. The germline gives CDR1 GTSNPN, CDR2 SVGIG (reference sequence). The CDR3 spans 12 residues.

CDR3 in amino acids: CASKQGRENYGYTF. CDR3 DNA: TGTGCCAGCAAACAGGGTAGAGAGAACTATGGCTACACCTTC. The chain carries TRBV19 and TRBJ1-2; maybe TRBD1 (6 bases). This CDR3 has 14 residues. Germline CDR1 LNHDA, CDR2 SQIVND (reference sequence). The V end lost 9 bases, the J end lost 2 bases, and 16 bases lay between the germline ends.

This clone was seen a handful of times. Here the CDR3 DNA reads TGTGCCAGCAGCTTAACGGTCCAGGGGCGAGGCTATGGCTACACCTTC. Encoded protein: CASSLTVQGRGYGYTF. The J gene is TRBJ1-2, the V gene TRBV7-8, with D maybe TRBD1 (6 bases). Per germline, CDR1 SGHVS and CDR2 FQNEAQ. V dropped 2 bases and J dropped 4 bases, with 17 bases sitting between them. CDR3 length equals 16 residues.

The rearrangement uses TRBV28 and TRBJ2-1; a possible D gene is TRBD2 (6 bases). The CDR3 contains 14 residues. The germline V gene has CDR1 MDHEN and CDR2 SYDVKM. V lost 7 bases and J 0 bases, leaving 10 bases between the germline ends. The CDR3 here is CASIRRGSYNEQFF. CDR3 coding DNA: TGTGCCAGCATCCGGCGGGGCTCCTACAATGAGCAGTTCTTC. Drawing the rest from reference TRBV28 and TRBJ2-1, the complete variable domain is DVKVTQSSRYLVKRTGEKVFLECVQDMDHENMFWYRQDPGLGLRLIYFSYDVKMKEKGDIPEGYSVSREKKERFSLILESASTNQTSMYLCASIRRGSYNEQFFGPGTRLTVL.

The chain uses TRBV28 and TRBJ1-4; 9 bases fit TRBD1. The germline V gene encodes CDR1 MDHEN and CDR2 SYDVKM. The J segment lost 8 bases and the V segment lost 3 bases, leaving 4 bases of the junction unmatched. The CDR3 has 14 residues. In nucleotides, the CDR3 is TGTGCCAGCAGTTTGCGGGACAGGGTCGAAAAACTGTTTTTT. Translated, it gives CASSLRDRVEKLFF.

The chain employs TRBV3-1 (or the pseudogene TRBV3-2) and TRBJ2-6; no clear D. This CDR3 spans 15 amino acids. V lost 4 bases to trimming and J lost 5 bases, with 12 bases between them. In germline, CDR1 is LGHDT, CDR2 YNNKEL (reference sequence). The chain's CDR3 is CASSPFAVRANVLTF. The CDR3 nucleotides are TGTGCCAGCAGCCCTTTTGCGGTCCGGGCCAACGTCCTGACTTTC.

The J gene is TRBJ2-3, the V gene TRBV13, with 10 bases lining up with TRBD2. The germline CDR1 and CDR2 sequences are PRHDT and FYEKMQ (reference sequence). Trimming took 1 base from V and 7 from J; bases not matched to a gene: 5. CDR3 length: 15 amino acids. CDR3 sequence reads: CASSLEREGKNTQYF. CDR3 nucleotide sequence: TGTGCCAGCAGCTTAGAGCGGGAGGGTAAGAATACGCAGTATTTT.